Each of the 23 T cell receptor beta chains below was sequenced from the same sample in a study of OX40 agonist ivuxolimab in advanced cancers. Clones were read by immunoSEQ multiplex PCR, and TCRdb kept only the in-frame ones, dropping some. The table shows roughly 110,000 clones, with about 91% occurring only once. This material consisted of CD4+ or CD8+ T cells sorted from blood, taken in a trial of the OX40 agonist ivuxolimab. The receptors here all came from an adult with an advanced solid tumor such as melanoma, head and neck, liver or kidney cancer.

This clone has a single count. The V and J genes are TRBV4-1 and TRBJ2-1; D is unresolved. There are 14 residues in the CDR3. Germline V gene data show CDR1 as MGHRA and CDR2 as YSYEKL. Between the trimmed V and J ends, which lost 0 bases and 6 bases, there was a span of 9 bases. CDR3: CASSQEALGNEQFF. The DNA of the CDR3 is TGCGCCAGCAGCCAAGAAGCTCTCGGCAATGAGCAGTTCTTC.

The rearrangement joins TRBV7-8 to TRBJ1-3, with D hard to call. Trimming removed 5 bases from V and 4 bases from J, with 12 bases in between. CDR3 length equals 14 residues. Germline CDR1 and CDR2: SGHVS and FQNEAQ. The CDR3 loop reads CASSPGTPGNTIYF. The CDR3 DNA sequence: TGTGCCAGCAGCCCAGGAACACCCGGAAACACCATATATTTT. Filled out from reference TRBV7-8 and TRBJ1-3, the complete variable domain reads GAGVSQSPRYKVAKRGQDVALRCDPISGHVSLFWYQQALGQGPEFLTYFQNEAQLDKSGLPSDRFFAERPEGSVSTLKIQRTQQEDSAVYLCASSPGTPGNTIYFGEGSWLTVV.

This clone was seen just once. This chain links TRBV5-6 with TRBJ1-2; unclear D gene. Germline values: CDR1 SGHDT, CDR2 YYEEEE. Trimming pared 0 bases from V and 0 bases from J, leaving 9 bases between. The CDR3 has 15 residues. In DNA, the CDR3 is TGTGCCAGCAGCTTGGGTCCGGTTTCTAACTATGGCTACACCTTC. Its translation: CASSLGPVSNYGYTF.

This clone was found once. V is TRBV5-1 and J is TRBJ2-1; 11 bases match TRBD2. The CDR3 runs 18 residues. The ends lost 0 bases at V and 0 bases at J; junction bases unmatched: 5. CDR1 is SGHRS and CDR2 is YFSETQ in the germline V gene. CDR3 coding DNA: TGCGCCAGCAGCTTGGGGGCGACTAGCGGGATCTCCTACAATGAGCAGTTCTTC. Residues: CASSLGATSGISYNEQFF. The entire variable domain, with the rest obtained from reference TRBV5-1 and TRBJ2-1, is as follows: KAGVTQTPRYLIKTRGQQVTLSCSPISGHRSVSWYQQTPGQGLQFLFEYFSETQRNKGNFPGRFSGRQFSNSRSEMNVSTLELGDSALYLCASSLGATSGISYNEQFFGPGTRLTVL.

This clone occurred a few times. The CDR3 is CASSGQGLGYGYTF. For the CDR3, the DNA is TGTGCCAGCAGCGGACAGGGACTGGGCTATGGCTACACCTTC. The chain joins TRBV5-4 to TRBJ1-2; 8 bases match TRBD1. The germline V gene encodes CDR1 SGHNT and CDR2 YYREEE (reference sequence). V dropped 4 bases and J dropped 4; count of bases not matched to a gene: 6. This CDR3 comprises 14 residues. Combining the CDR3 with reference TRBV5-4 and TRBJ1-2 gives the whole variable domain ETGVTQSPTHLIKTRGQQVTLRCSSQSGHNTVSWYQQALGQGPQFIFQYYREEENGRGNFPPRFSGLQFPNYSSELNVNALELDDSALYLCASSGQGLGYGYTFGSGTRLTVV.

The chain uses TRBV6-6 and TRBJ2-5; D is ambiguous. Germline V gene sequence: CDR1 MNHNY, CDR2 SVGAGI (reference sequence). The ends were cut back, 2 bases at V and 2 bases at J, with 12 bases in the middle. The CDR3 contains 15 residues. This chain's CDR3 is CASSYGGRIQETQYF. CDR3 nucleotide sequence: TGTGCCAGCAGTTACGGTGGGCGGATTCAAGAGACCCAGTACTTC.

The chain carries TRBV7-2 and TRBJ2-5; the match to TRBD1 covers 7 bases. V lost 2 bases to trimming and J lost 4 bases; unmatched junction nucleotides: 1. Germline loops: CDR1 SGHTA, CDR2 FQGNSA. CDR3 length: 13 residues. This CDR3 reads CASSLRGLETQYF. The CDR3 DNA is TGTGCCAGCAGCTTAAGGGGGCTAGAGACCCAGTACTTC.

The V gene is TRBV7-3, the J gene TRBJ2-3, with D possibly TRBD2 on 6 matching bases. The V end was cut by 5 bases, the J end by 1 base, with 13 bases between. Germline-derived CDR1 and CDR2 are SGHTA and FQGTGA. There are 15 residues in the CDR3. DNA of the CDR3: TGTGCCAGCAGCCCCGGTCGCGGGGGCACAGATACGCAGTATTTT. Residues: CASSPGRGGTDTQYF.

The chain has TRBV5-1 and TRBJ2-5, with 9 bases lining up with TRBD1. This CDR3 comprises 14 residues. The junction had 6 bases not matched to a gene; V was cut back by 4 bases and J by 5 bases. Germline V lookup: CDR1 SGHRS, CDR2 YFSETQ. The CDR3 protein is CASSVGQGSETQYF. The CDR3 nucleotides read TGCGCCAGCAGCGTGGGACAGGGCTCCGAGACCCAGTACTTC.

On this clone itself: The same CDR3 also results from other DNA sequences found in this sample. The chain couples TRBV28 to TRBJ2-3, with TRBD1 matching over 8 bases. Germline assignment: CDR1 MDHEN and CDR2 SYDVKM. V lost 6 bases and J lost 1; bases outside the gene matches: 0. The CDR3 is 13 residues long. The CDR3, as DNA: TGTGCCAGCAGGGGACAGGGCACAGATACGCAGTATTTT. Encoded protein: CASRGQGTDTQYF.

The chain uses TRBV11-3 and TRBJ1-1; possibly TRBD1 for D (5 bases). Germline loops: CDR1 SGHNT, CDR2 YENEEA. The CDR3 has 14 residues. The V gene lost 7 bases and the J gene lost 2 bases, with 14 bases spanning the gap. The CDR3 DNA is TGTGCCAGCAAACAATCCAGGGTTAACACTGAAGCTTTCTTT. Its protein is CASKQSRVNTEAFF.

DNA for the CDR3: TGTGCCAGCAGCTTAGGACCCGGAGGCTCCTACGAGCAGTACTTC. As protein: CASSLGPGGSYEQYF. V gene TRBV11-3 combines with J gene TRBJ2-7; D might be TRBD2 (5 bases). Germline V CDR1 and CDR2: SGHNT, YENEEA. The CDR3 runs 15 residues. V was clipped by 1 base and J by 0 bases, with 10 bases between them.

The gene calls are TRBV30 and TRBJ2-2, with D possibly matching TRBD1 (5 bases). CDR1 GTSNPN and CDR2 SVGIG come from the germline V gene (reference sequence). The germline V and J ends were trimmed by 3 bases and 5 bases, with 19 bases remaining between them. This CDR3 comprises 16 residues. This chain's CDR3 is CAWSRVRALRTGELFF. The CDR3 nucleotides are TGTGCCTGGAGCCGTGTCAGGGCCCTTAGGACCGGGGAGCTGTTTTTT. Complete variable domain (other parts from reference TRBV30 and TRBJ2-2): SQTIHQWPATLVQPVGSPLSLECTVEGTSNPNLYWYRQAAGRGLQLLFYSVGIGQISSEVPQNLSASRPQDRQFILSSKKLLLSDSGFYLCAWSRVRALRTGELFFGEGSRLTVL.

This chain connects TRBV28 to TRBJ2-7; D is possibly TRBD1 (6 bases). This CDR3 is built from 15 residues. The V end was cut by 2 bases, the J end by 2 bases, with 13 bases between. Germline V lookup: CDR1 MDHEN, CDR2 SYDVKM. CDR3 DNA sequence: TGTGCCAGCAGTTTAAACCCGGGACAAGCCTACGAGCAGTACTTC. Translated, it gives CASSLNPGQAYEQYF.

This chain uses TRBV7-2 with TRBJ1-2; TRBD1 agrees at 9 bases. The CDR3 is 16 residues long. The V segment lost 3 bases and the J segment 6 bases; nucleotides outside the gene matches: 11. CDR1 is SGHTA, CDR2 FQGNSA, per germline. The DNA for the CDR3 is TGTGCCAGCAGCTTCAAAGTTATGGACAGGGGAGATGGCTACACCTTC. As protein: CASSFKVMDRGDGYTF.

In its sample, this clone was seen a few times. The rearrangement uses TRBV20-1 and TRBJ2-6; no definite D call. The CDR3 runs 11 residues. Per germline, CDR1 DFQATT and CDR2 SNEGSKA (reference sequence). The V end was cut by 4 bases, the J end by 3 bases, with 1 base between. CDR3 amino acids: CSANGANVLTF. The CDR3 DNA is TGCAGTGCTAATGGGGCCAACGTCCTGACTTTC.

There are a few counts of this clone. The rearrangement uses TRBV30 and TRBJ1-2; D gene ambiguous. With 2 bases removed from V and 8 bases from J, the gap between germline ends came to 15 bases. Germline V gene lookup returns CDR1 GTSNPN and CDR2 SVGIG (reference sequence). The CDR3 is made up of 13 amino acids. The DNA of the CDR3 is TGTGCCTGGAGTCCCCACCAATTCAAAGGCTACACCTTC. Its translation is CAWSPHQFKGYTF.

The rearrangement links TRBV11-3 to TRBJ2-2; possible D gene TRBD2, 5 bases. CDR3 size: 16 residues. The germline CDR1 and CDR2 sequences are SGHNT and YENEEA. V lost 1 base, J lost 3 bases, and 12 bases lay in between. DNA of the CDR3: TGTGCCAGCAGCTTAGCCGCATCCGGGGACACCGGGGAGCTGTTTTTT. Translated: CASSLAASGDTGELFF. Full variable domain (rest looked up from reference TRBV11-3 and TRBJ2-2): EAGVVQSPRYKIIEKKQPVAFWCNPISGHNTLYWYLQNLGQGPELLIRYENEEAVDDSQLPKDRFSAERLKGVDSTLKIQPAELGDSAVYLCASSLAASGDTGELFFGEGSRLTVL.

This chain connects TRBV9 to TRBJ2-1; TRBD2 is a possible D gene (6 bases). Trimming stripped 0 bases from V and 4 bases from J, with 11 bases between. The germline gives CDR1 SGDLS, CDR2 YYNGEE. The CDR3 sequence is 15 residues long. CDR3 protein: CASSVGPEGYNEQFF. CDR3 in DNA: TGTGCCAGCAGCGTAGGTCCGGAGGGGTACAATGAGCAGTTCTTC.

The V and J genes are TRBV7-2 and TRBJ2-1, with 9 bases identical to TRBD1. J was trimmed by 1 base and V by 6 bases; bases with no gene match: 7. Per the germline V gene, CDR1 is SGHTA and CDR2 is FQGNSA. The CDR3 sequence is 16 residues long. The CDR3 DNA sequence: TGTGCCAGCAGTTGGACAGGGGAATGGTCCTACAATGAGCAGTTCTTC. It yields the protein CASSWTGEWSYNEQFF.

CDR3 nucleotide sequence: TGCGCCAGCAGCTTGAGTGTACTAGCGAAATCCTACAATGAGCAGTTCTTC. This sequence encodes CASSLSVLAKSYNEQFF. V gene TRBV5-1 combines with J gene TRBJ2-1; 7 bases agree with TRBD2. Germline assignment: CDR1 SGHRS and CDR2 YFSETQ. J gave up 1 base and V 1 base, and 8 bases lay outside the gene matches. This CDR3 is built from 17 residues.

The chain employs TRBV27 and TRBJ2-7; D ambiguous. The CDR3 extends over 13 amino acids. CDR1 is MNHEY, CDR2 SMNVEV, per germline (reference sequence). V gave up 4 bases and J gave up 3 bases, with 10 bases separating them. CDR3 loop: CASSSGRLYEQYF. DNA of the CDR3: TGTGCCAGCAGTTCAGGACGGCTCTACGAGCAGTACTTC.

The chain links TRBV7-2 to TRBJ2-7, with D maybe TRBD2 (5 bases). This CDR3 region has 13 residues. Trimming shortened V by 4 bases and J by 9 bases, and 16 bases separated the two germline ends. Per germline, CDR1 SGHTA and CDR2 FQGNSA. CDR3 nucleotides: TGTGCCAGCAGCTCGGACTCCCAGGCGGGGCAGTACTTC. Protein sequence: CASSSDSQAGQYF.